Below are 24 T cell receptor beta chains sequenced from a single sample in a study of CXCR3-negative and CXCR3-positive naive CD8 T cells. General study findings and limits: Naive cells that were CXCR3-positive had more hydrophobic TRB CDR3s (compared with CXCR3-negative naive cells).

UMI-labeled 5' RACE yielded the TRB cDNA libraries. TCRdb reworked the 5' RACE reads into one entry per CDR3 protein, no DNA. In total, the table holds around 66,000 distinct CDR3 sequences. No antigen is known for these receptors. The source material was naive CXCR3+ CD8+ T cells from blood. Sample subset: CD45RO-CCR7+CD27+CD95- naive CD8+ T cells expressing CXCR3 (TNR3+). Receptors were obtained from a human donor in good health. Some clones in this sample may be carry-over from other donors' samples.

This chain links TRBV27 with TRBJ2-1; the D gene TCRdb calls, TRBD2, cannot be checked with no DNA. The CDR3 covers 12 residues. Germline lookup yields CDR1 MNHEY and CDR2 SMNVEV (reference sequence). CDR3 residues: CASSFPLSEQFF.

This sequence joins TRBV12-3 or TRBV12-4 and TRBJ2-2. The CDR3 is 13 amino acids. This CDR3 is CASSTTTTGELFF.

The chain uses TRBV7-2 and TRBJ2-3; TCRdb names TRBD1, which stays unverified in the absence of DNA. From germline, CDR1 is SGHTA and CDR2 FQGNSA. This CDR3 has 15 residues. The chain's CDR3 is CASGPSGGAADTQYF.

The chain couples TRBV4-2 to TRBJ2-1; TCRdb selects TRBD1, and the lack of DNA leaves this call unchecked. Germline-derived CDR1 and CDR2 are LGHNA and YNFKEQ. The length of the CDR3 is 15 residues. CDR3 loop: CASSHSRGAYDEQFF.

V gene TRBV7-9 combines with J gene TRBJ2-7; the TCRdb D gene call, TRBD1, has no DNA to confirm it. In germline, CDR1 is SEHNR, CDR2 FQNEAQ (reference sequence). CDR3 size: 16 residues. The CDR3 reads CASSHDSGRSSYEQYF.

The V and J genes are TRBV20-1 and TRBJ2-7; TCRdb's D gene call, TRBD2, goes unchecked for lack of DNA. The CDR3 covers 17 residues. The germline gives CDR1 DFQATT, CDR2 SNEGSKA (reference sequence). CDR3 sequence: CSARDPFGPRGYSEQYF.

The genes are TRBV5-1 and TRBJ2-7; TCRdb indicates TRBD1, and absent DNA this call remains unverified. Germline V lookup: CDR1 SGHRS, CDR2 YFSETQ. This CDR3 has 14 residues. CDR3 in amino acids: CASSFGTGTYEQYF.

The V call is TRBV11-2, the J call TRBJ2-2; TCRdb picks TRBD1, but there is no DNA to check that call. This CDR3 is built from 17 residues. Germline V gives CDR1 SGHAT, CDR2 FQNNGV. CDR3 sequence: CASSLGYGQGDTGELFF.

The V and J genes are TRBV29-1 and TRBJ2-7. Germline assignment: CDR1 SQVTM and CDR2 ANQGSEA. There are 11 residues in the CDR3. The CDR3 reads CSVADTYEQYF.

The chain has TRBV27 and TRBJ2-1. Germline CDR1 MNHEY, CDR2 SMNVEV (reference sequence). The CDR3 is made up of 15 amino acids. CDR3 sequence: CASSLADSSYNEQFF.

The CDR3 region is CASSYVKGNSYEQYF. The chain is built from TRBV6-2 or TRBV6-3 and TRBJ2-7. The CDR3 is made up of 15 amino acids. Germline V gene lookup returns CDR1 MNHEY and CDR2 SVGEGT.

The chain employs TRBV29-1 and TRBJ2-7. The germline V gene encodes CDR1 SQVTM and CDR2 ANQGSEA. The CDR3 is made up of 12 amino acids. CDR3 sequence reads: CSVRGSSYEQYF.

The rearrangement uses TRBV5-1 and TRBJ1-1; TCRdb's assignment of TRBD1 cannot be checked, as there is no DNA. CDR1 and CDR2 from the germline V gene are SGHRS and YFSETQ. There are 12 residues in the CDR3. CDR3 region: CASSLRANEAFF.

The chain links TRBV7-3 to TRBJ2-1; the D call from TCRdb, TRBD2, cannot be confirmed without DNA. Looked up from germline, CDR1 is SGHTA and CDR2 is FQGTGA. CDR3 length: 15 amino acids. CDR3 residues: CASSARSGAYNEQFF.

The chain recombines TRBV29-1 with TRBJ2-2. Per the germline V gene, CDR1 is SQVTM and CDR2 is ANQGSEA. This CDR3 region has 13 residues. Here the CDR3 reads CSVEKLYTGELFF.

This sequence joins TRBV7-9 and TRBJ2-1; TCRdb selects TRBD1, and the lack of DNA leaves this call unchecked. CDR3 length: 15 residues. The germline CDR1 and CDR2 sequences are SEHNR and FQNEAQ (reference sequence). The chain's CDR3 is CASSPRQGLSNEQFF.

The chain uses TRBV7-6 and TRBJ2-1; TCRdb's D call, TRBD1, is unchecked because there is no DNA. The CDR3 spans 12 residues. The germline V gene encodes CDR1 SGHVS and CDR2 FNYEAQ. CDR3 sequence: CASSSSRGEQFF.

V and J are TRBV7-6 and TRBJ2-2; the D gene TCRdb calls, TRBD1, cannot be checked with no DNA. The CDR3 runs 17 residues. The germline V gene has CDR1 SGHVS and CDR2 FNYEAQ. Here the CDR3 reads CASSEGPGHSNTGELFF.

The rearrangement joins TRBV12-3 or TRBV12-4 to TRBJ2-7; lacking DNA, the TRBD1 call made by TCRdb goes unchecked. The CDR3 totals 15 residues. The CDR3 protein is CASSPPGTAPYEQYF.

V is TRBV7-9 and J is TRBJ2-7; the D gene TCRdb calls, TRBD1, cannot be checked with no DNA. The germline CDR1 and CDR2 sequences are SEHNR and FQNEAQ (reference sequence). The CDR3 is made up of 15 amino acids. This CDR3 is CASSPGQGVVYEQYF.

This clonotype is classed as medium-sized (0.01 to 0.1%) by frequency. The chain couples TRBV14 to TRBJ2-5. Germline CDR1 reads SGHDN; CDR2 reads FVKESK. The CDR3 runs to 13 residues. The CDR3 here is CASRLDGQETQYF.

The genes are TRBV6-6 and TRBJ2-2; as DNA is missing, the TRBD1 call by TCRdb cannot be tested. Germline V gives CDR1 MNHNY, CDR2 SVGAGI (reference sequence). This CDR3 has 14 residues. CDR3 in amino acids: CASSPAAPTGELFF.

This rearrangement joins TRBV4-3 to TRBJ2-7. Germline CDR1 and CDR2: LGHNA and YSLEER. The CDR3 is made up of 15 amino acids. The CDR3 sequence is CASSQEAGSSYEQYF.

V and J are TRBV28 and TRBJ2-7; TCRdb gives TRBD1 as the D gene, but with no DNA this cannot be confirmed. This CDR3 has 14 amino acids. In germline, CDR1 is MDHEN, CDR2 SYDVKM. This chain's CDR3 is CASSSPDSFGEQYF.